One and the same sample provided the 20 T cell receptor beta chains below, sequenced in a study of T cells in localized non-small cell lung cancer. Only in-frame clones appear in the TCRdb table, and some are missing; sequencing was by immunoSEQ multiplex PCR. Found here are roughly 53,000 clones, approximately 80% of them singletons; the top ten hold approximately 17%. This specimen consisted of peripheral blood mononuclear cells, obtained before any cancer treatment. All receptors come from a man between 40 and 70 years old with stage III lung adenocarcinoma.

The chain recombines TRBV6-5 with TRBJ1-1, with D possibly being TRBD1 (5 bases). V gave up 4 bases and J gave up 5 bases, with 11 bases separating them. The germline V gene encodes CDR1 MNHEY and CDR2 SVGAGI. This CDR3 has 13 residues. The CDR3 nucleotides read TGTGCCAGCAGTTTCGTCGGGGGGACTGAAGCTTTCTTT. Its translation is CASSFVGGTEAFF.

The V gene is TRBV25-1, the J gene TRBJ2-1; 12 positions match TRBD2. Germline assignment: CDR1 MGHDK and CDR2 SYGVNS. V dropped 1 base and J dropped 8; count of bases not matched to a gene: 6. The CDR3 extends over 16 amino acids. CDR3 loop: CASSESLAGGPDEQFF. DNA of the CDR3: TGTGCCAGCAGTGAATCCCTAGCGGGGGGGCCTGATGAGCAGTTCTTC.

In DNA, the CDR3 is TGTGCCAGCAGCTCGGGACACTCGATCACAGATACGCAGTATTTT. This codes for CASSSGHSITDTQYF. The chain has TRBV7-3 and TRBJ2-3, with a tentative D call TRBD1 (6 bases). V was trimmed by 4 bases and J by 2 bases, leaving 13 bases between them. This CDR3 has 15 residues. Germline V gene sequence: CDR1 SGHTA, CDR2 FQGTGA.

This chain links TRBV29-1 with TRBJ1-2; perhaps TRBD1 as D (5 bases). This CDR3 region has 13 residues. The germline V gene has CDR1 SQVTM and CDR2 ANQGSEA. The V end lost 6 bases, the J end lost 4 bases, and 15 bases lay between the germline ends. The CDR3 DNA sequence: TGCAGCGTGCGGGACCGGGACCGCTATGGCTACACCTTC. Its protein product is CSVRDRDRYGYTF.

The rearrangement links TRBV15 to TRBJ1-1; D remains ambiguous. The CDR3 runs to 15 residues. V lost 3 bases to trimming and J lost 0 bases, with 11 bases between them. Germline CDR1 is LNHNV and CDR2 is YYDKDF (reference sequence). The CDR3 here is CATSSTRRMNTEAFF. CDR3 DNA sequence: TGTGCCACCAGCAGTACACGGAGAATGAACACTGAAGCTTTCTTT.

The chain combines TRBV5-1 with TRBJ1-2; 12 bases fit TRBD1. The CDR3 totals 16 residues. The V gene end was trimmed by 0 bases and the J gene end by 6 bases; junction bases not matched to a gene: 6. The germline CDR1 and CDR2 sequences are SGHRS and YFSETQ. CDR3 DNA: TGCGCCAGCAGCTTGGGGGACAGGGGGCGCCGTCATGGCTACACCTTC. This codes for CASSLGDRGRRHGYTF.

This clone was observed a few times. The genes are TRBV4-3 and TRBJ2-5; 8 bases are shared with TRBD1. There are 14 residues in the CDR3. Germline V CDR1 and CDR2: LGHNA, YSLEER. The J segment lost 5 bases and the V segment lost 4 bases, leaving 6 bases of the junction unmatched. The CDR3 is CASSLGQGGETQYF. The CDR3 nucleotides read TGCGCCAGCAGCCTCGGACAGGGTGGGGAGACCCAGTACTTC.

This rearrangement joins TRBV6-5 to TRBJ1-1; unclear D gene. The CDR3 has 11 amino acids. Per the germline V gene, CDR1 is MNHEY and CDR2 is SVGAGI. Trimming removed 6 bases from V and 2 bases from J, with 4 bases in between. The CDR3 DNA reads as TGTGCCAGCAGGGCAAACACTGAAGCTTTCTTT. This gives the protein CASRANTEAFF.

The chain recombines TRBV29-1 with TRBJ2-6; maybe TRBD1 (6 bases). V gave up 5 bases and J gave up 3 bases, with 11 bases separating them. The CDR3 consists of 14 residues. Germline V CDR1 and CDR2: SQVTM, ANQGSEA. CDR3 nucleotides: TGCAGCGTTCTTCAGGGGATTGGGGCCAACGTCCTGACTTTC. Residues: CSVLQGIGANVLTF.

The chain couples TRBV11-3 to TRBJ2-1, with D unresolved. The CDR3 is 13 amino acids. Trimming left V 5 bases short and J 2 bases short, with 7 bases between. Per the germline V gene, CDR1 is SGHNT and CDR2 is YENEEA. The CDR3 nucleotides read TGTGCCAGCAGCCCCGGCGCCTACAATGAGCAGTTCTTC. It translates to CASSPGAYNEQFF.

This clone has a single count. V usage is TRBV9 and J usage is TRBJ1-1; weak D call: TRBD1 (6 bases). From germline, CDR1 is SGDLS and CDR2 YYNGEE. This CDR3 contains 13 residues. The V end lost 3 bases, the J end lost 0 bases, and 6 bases lay between the germline ends. The CDR3 DNA is TGTGCCAGCAGCGGGACAGTGAACACTGAAGCTTTCTTT. This encodes CASSGTVNTEAFF.

The gene calls are TRBV4-3 and TRBJ2-5; TRBD2 matches 10 bases. CDR3 length equals 18 residues. Germline values: CDR1 LGHNA, CDR2 YSLEER. The V gene end was trimmed by 1 base and the J gene end by 4 bases; junction bases not matched to a gene: 12. Here the CDR3 reads CASSQASPSGGGLETQYF. The CDR3 coding sequence is TGCGCCAGCAGCCAAGCCAGCCCCAGCGGGGGGGGCTTAGAGACCCAGTACTTC.

The chain links TRBV12-2 to TRBJ2-1; no DNA check was done on the table's D call, TRBD2. TRBV12-2 is deemed a pseudogene. This CDR3 contains 11 residues. The CDR3 spells CALSFCNEQFF. CDR3 DNA: TGTGCACTTTCGTTTTGCAATGAGCAGTTCTTC.

The V gene is TRBV11-2, the J gene TRBJ2-7; 11 bases align to TRBD2. Germline assignment: CDR1 SGHAT and CDR2 FQNNGV. Unmatched junction bases numbered 8, after V lost 5 bases and J lost 2 bases. The CDR3 consists of 16 residues. CDR3 protein: CASSVGLAEIAYEQYF. CDR3 DNA: TGTGCCAGCAGCGTGGGACTAGCGGAAATAGCCTACGAGCAGTACTTC.

The V and J genes are TRBV27 and TRBJ2-1; 8 nucleotides line up with TRBD1. In germline, CDR1 is MNHEY, CDR2 SMNVEV (reference sequence). This CDR3 is built from 15 residues. The trim removed 6 bases at V and 2 bases at J, leaving 6 bases unmatched. CDR3 DNA: TGTGCCAGCAGACCCGACAGGGGAACCTACAATGAGCAGTTCTTC. It encodes CASRPDRGTYNEQFF.

The gene calls are TRBV18 and TRBJ2-5; weak D call: TRBD1 (5 bases). V shed 4 bases and J shed 4 bases, with 10 bases lying between them. This CDR3 has 13 residues. Per the germline V gene, CDR1 is KGHSH and CDR2 is LQKENI. CDR3 amino acids: CASSRGRSETQYF. The CDR3 DNA reads TGTGCCAGCTCACGGGGCAGGTCAGAGACCCAGTACTTC.

This clone was found once. This CDR3 reads CASSQAETSADEQFF. In DNA form, the CDR3 reads TGCGCCAGCAGCCAAGCTGAGACTAGCGCCGATGAGCAGTTCTTC. The chain employs TRBV4-3 and TRBJ2-1; the match to TRBD2 covers 8 bases. The CDR3 length is 15 residues. Germline CDR1 LGHNA, CDR2 YSLEER. J gave up 8 bases and V 1 base, and 7 bases lay outside the gene matches.

The genes are TRBV19 and TRBJ2-5; possibly TRBD2 for D (8 bases). This CDR3 is built from 16 residues. Trimming shortened V by 5 bases and J by 4 bases, and 20 bases separated the two germline ends. The germline gives CDR1 LNHDA, CDR2 SQIVND (reference sequence). The CDR3 is CASSSTGARGGETQYF. The DNA for the CDR3 is TGTGCCAGTAGTTCTACAGGGGCCCGGGGGGGAGAGACCCAGTACTTC.

This clone was detected only a few times. This chain links TRBV29-1 with TRBJ1-1, with TRBD1 matching over 7 bases. V shed 4 bases and J 5 bases; nucleotides not matched to a gene: 4. CDR1 and CDR2 from the germline V gene are SQVTM and ANQGSEA. The length of the CDR3 is 12 residues. CDR3 DNA: TGCAGCGTTGGGTCAGGGGGGACTGAAGCTTTCTTT. This gives the protein CSVGSGGTEAFF.

The genes are TRBV9 and TRBJ1-2; the D gene is possibly TRBD1 (5 bases). This CDR3 contains 15 residues. Germline CDR1 SGDLS, CDR2 YYNGEE. Trimming took off 4 bases at V and 5 bases at J, with 18 bases between the two ends. The chain's CDR3 is CASSPSGGVLYGYTF. The DNA of the CDR3 is TGTGCCAGCAGCCCCTCTGGAGGGGTATTGTATGGCTACACCTTC.